This T cell receptor (beta chain) comes out of a study of cytomegalovirus exposure and HLA in healthy donors. Study as a whole: Approximately 81% of 300 to 450 genotyped donors fell in the Caucasian-associated ancestry cluster.

Use of 60 Vbeta and 13 Jbeta primers characterized the PCR. Profiled with immunoSEQ multiplex PCR; TCRdb holds only in-frame clones, not every one. Seen here are more than 100,000 clones, about four fifths observed once, and the top ten hold 0.85% to 1.4%. This clone was counted only a few times. Its antigen remains unidentified. Points from the study as a whole: At a 0.05 false discovery rate, a later analysis found roughly 17,000 TCR beta sequences to be associated with HLA alleles. Judged likely to be a sequencing artifact was a cluster of highly shared sequence variants. Beyond CMV serostatus, there was no information to go on about immune exposure.

Sample: PBMCs. The source of this sequence is a male donor in good health and CMV-seronegative.

As DNA, the CDR3 is TGTGCCAGCACCCAGTGGAGGGGTTCTGAAGCTTTCTTT. Encoded protein: CASTQWRGSEAFF. The chain employs TRBV6-1 and TRBJ1-1, with D perhaps matching TRBD1 (5 bases). This CDR3 comprises 13 residues. CDR1 and CDR2 (germline): MNHNS, SASEGT. The ends were cut back, 7 bases at V and 6 bases at J, with 15 bases in the middle.